A selection of T cell receptor beta chains follows, all from one sample in a study of monozygotic twins with inflammatory bowel disease. TCRdb reprocessed the 5' RACE reads; each CDR3 protein has one entry and no DNA is given. The sample features 300,000 to 400,000 distinct CDR3 sequences, with 2.6% in its top ten. Sequenced material: blood. These receptors came from a human donor with ulcerative colitis or Crohn's disease, or a healthy co-twin of an affected twin (not recorded which). CDR3s include the opening cysteine and the closing phenylalanine or tryptophan.

v_gene: TRBV5-1; j_gene: TRBJ2-2; CDR3aa: CASSGTGGPATGELFF
v_gene: TRBV5-4; j_gene: TRBJ2-7; CDR3aa: CASSLERAGGPYEQYF
v_gene: TRBV19; j_gene: TRBJ1-6; CDR3aa: CASSIQGHNSPLHF
v_gene: TRBV12-3/TRBV12-4; j_gene: TRBJ2-7; CDR3aa: CASRWGHYEQYF
v_gene: TRBV24-1; j_gene: TRBJ2-7; CDR3aa: CATSVLRGGSYEQYF
v_gene: TRBV28; j_gene: TRBJ1-2; CDR3aa: CASSLSGTGYGYTF
v_gene: TRBV9; j_gene: TRBJ2-6; CDR3aa: CASSSGQGDSGANVLTF
v_gene: TRBV20-1; j_gene: TRBJ2-7; CDR3aa: CSARDPWASSSYEQYF
v_gene: TRBV4-1; j_gene: TRBJ1-6; CDR3aa: CASSDRPGTPLHF
v_gene: TRBV20-1; j_gene: TRBJ2-1; CDR3aa: CSATRSSAALEQFF
v_gene: TRBV4-3; j_gene: TRBJ2-7; CDR3aa: CASSQILRESYEQYF
v_gene: TRBV5-6; j_gene: TRBJ2-4; CDR3aa: CASSFATGFSTKNIQYF
v_gene: TRBV3-1; j_gene: TRBJ1-2; CDR3aa: CASSQQGAGGYTF
v_gene: TRBV20-1; j_gene: TRBJ1-2; CDR3aa: CSAPRLGNYGYTF